The text below deals with one TCR beta chain. In the original workflow: Cell counts per sample came from amplifying reference gene primers. The table came from immunoSEQ multiplex PCR; TCRdb's copy has only in-frame clones and leaves some out. For V, J and clone size, that table is used; D and trimming come from the DNA. The sample records some 120,000 clones, 85% to 90% being singletons. This entry is derived from a study of blood T cell repertoires in COVID-19. At the level of the study: Acute and convalescent COVID-19 samples came from the United States, Italy and Spain. The cDNA or gDNA used as material had been derived from T cells, B-cell-depleted T cells, or PBMCs.

Sequenced material: peripheral blood. The receptor was isolated from a man in his 70s with active or convalescent COVID-19.

The CDR3 is CASSIELAGVFNEQFF. The CDR3 nucleotides read TGTGCCAGTAGTATAGAGTTAGCGGGAGTGTTCAATGAGCAGTTCTTC. The rearrangement joins TRBV19 to TRBJ2-1; the match to TRBD2 covers 9 bases. This CDR3 contains 16 residues. Germline CDR1 reads LNHDA; CDR2 reads SQIVND (reference sequence). J gave up 6 bases and V 0 bases, and 6 bases lay outside the gene matches.